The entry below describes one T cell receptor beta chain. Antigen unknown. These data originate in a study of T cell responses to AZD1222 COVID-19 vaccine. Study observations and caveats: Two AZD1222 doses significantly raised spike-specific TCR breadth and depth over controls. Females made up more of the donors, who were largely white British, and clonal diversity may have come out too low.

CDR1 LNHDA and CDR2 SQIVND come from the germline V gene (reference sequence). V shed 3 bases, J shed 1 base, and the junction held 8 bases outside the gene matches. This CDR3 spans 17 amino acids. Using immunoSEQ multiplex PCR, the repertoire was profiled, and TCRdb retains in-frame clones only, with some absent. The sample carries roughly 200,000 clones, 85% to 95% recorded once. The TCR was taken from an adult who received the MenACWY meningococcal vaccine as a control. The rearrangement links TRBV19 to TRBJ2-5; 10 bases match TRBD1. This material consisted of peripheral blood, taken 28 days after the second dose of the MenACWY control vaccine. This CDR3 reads CASSISKGQGFQETQYF. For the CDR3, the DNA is TGTGCCAGTAGTATCTCAAAGGGACAGGGGTTCCAAGAGACCCAGTACTTC. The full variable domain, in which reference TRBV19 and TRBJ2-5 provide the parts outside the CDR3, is DGGITQSPKYLFRKEGQNVTLSCEQNLNHDAMYWYRQDPGQGLRLIYYSQIVNDFQKGDIAEGYSVSREKKESFPLTVTSAQKNPTAFYLCASSISKGQGFQETQYFGPGTRLLVL.